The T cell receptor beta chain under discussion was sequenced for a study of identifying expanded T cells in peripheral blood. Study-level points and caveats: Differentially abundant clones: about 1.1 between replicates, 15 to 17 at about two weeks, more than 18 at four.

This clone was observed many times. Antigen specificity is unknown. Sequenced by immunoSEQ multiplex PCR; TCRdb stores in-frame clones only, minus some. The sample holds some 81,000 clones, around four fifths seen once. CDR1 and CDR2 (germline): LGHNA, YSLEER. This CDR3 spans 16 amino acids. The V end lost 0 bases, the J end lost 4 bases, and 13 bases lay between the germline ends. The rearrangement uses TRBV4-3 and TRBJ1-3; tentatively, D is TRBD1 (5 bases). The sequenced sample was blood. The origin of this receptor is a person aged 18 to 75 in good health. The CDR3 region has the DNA TGCGCCAGCAGCCAAGATGAAGGGGCGGGAGGAAACACCATATATTTT. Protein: CASSQDEGAGGNTIYF.